This TCR beta chain was identified in a study of shared clonotypes between healthy human individuals. The study, taken as a whole, reports: Only blood was sampled, and tissue TCR repertoires likely differ from blood ones.

Regarding this clone: Its antigen is unidentified.

Every contributor of samples was a Caucasian grown-up residing in Nashville, Tennessee. Per the authors' pipeline: Junction-only immunoSEQ data arrived without quality scores, meaning filtering differed. Profiled with immunoSEQ multiplex PCR; TCRdb holds only in-frame clones, not every one. Clonal size and the V and J genes are those of that table, whereas D and trimming came from the DNA. The table records some 2,500,000 clones, 92% of them present only once. The clonotype originates from a young man in good health. Some clones in this sample may be carry-over from other donors' samples. Sequencing was carried out using naive CD4+ T cells from PBMCs. Subset in this sample: CD45RA+ positively selected.

CDR3 sequence reads: CASSLRAEYTGELFF. The CDR3 region has the DNA TGTGCCAGCAGCTTGAGGGCGGAGTACACCGGGGAGCTGTTTTTT. This chain joins TRBV11-2 and TRBJ2-2, with D possibly TRBD2 on 5 matching bases. The germline V and J ends were trimmed by 3 bases and 3 bases, with 11 bases remaining between them. The CDR3 runs to 15 residues. The V gene's germline CDR1 is SGHAT and CDR2 FQNNGV.